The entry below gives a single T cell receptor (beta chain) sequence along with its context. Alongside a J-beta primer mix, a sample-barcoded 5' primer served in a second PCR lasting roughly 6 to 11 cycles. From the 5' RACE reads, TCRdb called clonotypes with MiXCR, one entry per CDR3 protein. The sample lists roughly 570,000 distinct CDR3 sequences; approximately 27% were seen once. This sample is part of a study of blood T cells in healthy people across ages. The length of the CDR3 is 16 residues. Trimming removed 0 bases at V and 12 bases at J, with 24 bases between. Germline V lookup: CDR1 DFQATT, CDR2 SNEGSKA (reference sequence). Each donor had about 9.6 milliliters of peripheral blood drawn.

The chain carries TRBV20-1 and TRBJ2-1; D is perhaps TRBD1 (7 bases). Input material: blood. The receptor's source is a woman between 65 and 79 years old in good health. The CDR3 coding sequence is TGCAGTGCTAGAGATTCGGCAGGGGGGAGCAAAATGAGGCAGTTCTTC. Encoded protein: CSARDSAGGSKMRQFF.